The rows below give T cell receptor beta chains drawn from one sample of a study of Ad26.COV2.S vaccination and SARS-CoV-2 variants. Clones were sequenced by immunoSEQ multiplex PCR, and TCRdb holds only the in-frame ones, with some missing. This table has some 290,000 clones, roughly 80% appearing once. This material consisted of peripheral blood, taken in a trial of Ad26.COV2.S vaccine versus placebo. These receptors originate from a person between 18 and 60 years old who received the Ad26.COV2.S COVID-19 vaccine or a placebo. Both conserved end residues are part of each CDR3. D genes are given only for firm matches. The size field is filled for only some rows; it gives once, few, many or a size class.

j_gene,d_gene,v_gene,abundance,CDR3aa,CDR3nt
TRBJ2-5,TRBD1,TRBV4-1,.,CASSQTGGRETQYF,TGCGCCAGCAGCCAGACAGGGGGGAGAGAGACCCAGTACTTC
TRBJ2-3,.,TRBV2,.,CASSETLTDTQYF,TGTGCCAGCAGTGAAACCTTAACAGATACGCAGTATTTT
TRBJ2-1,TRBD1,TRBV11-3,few,CASSLGQASQFF,TGTGCCAGCAGCTTGGGACAGGCTAGTCAGTTCTTC
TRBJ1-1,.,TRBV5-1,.,CASSWGRTAEAFF,TGCGCCAGCAGCTGGGGCAGGACGGCTGAAGCTTTCTTT
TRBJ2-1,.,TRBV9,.,CASSPTSSSYNEQFF,TGTGCCAGCAGCCCCACTAGCAGCTCCTACAATGAGCAGTTCTTC
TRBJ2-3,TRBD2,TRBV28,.,CASRGRGLGTDTQYF,TGTGCCAGCAGGGGGAGGGGTCTTGGCACAGATACGCAGTATTTT
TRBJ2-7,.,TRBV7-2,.,CASSLVSSPAIPYEQYF,TGTGCCAGCAGCTTAGTAAGTTCGCCGGCTATACCCTACGAGCAGTACTTC
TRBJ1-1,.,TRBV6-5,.,CASSYSGGQNTEAFF,TGTGCCAGCAGTTACTCTGGGGGCCAGAACACTGAAGCTTTCTTT
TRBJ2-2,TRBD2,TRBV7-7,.,CASSPSGGAGGELFF,TGTGCCAGCAGCCCTAGCGGGGGGGCTGGCGGGGAGCTGTTTTTT
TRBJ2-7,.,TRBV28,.,CASSPTENGDYEQYF,TGTGCCAGCAGTCCCACCGAGAACGGGGACTACGAGCAGTACTTC
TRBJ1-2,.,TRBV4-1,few,CASSQVGAGQGYGYTF,TGCGCCAGCAGCCAAGTAGGAGCAGGGCAGGGCTATGGCTACACCTTC
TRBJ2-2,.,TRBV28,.,CASSLWSWSGANTGELFF,TGTGCCAGCAGTTTATGGTCTTGGTCGGGGGCGAACACCGGGGAGCTGTTTTTT
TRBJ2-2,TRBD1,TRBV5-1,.,CASSLLGQGLTGELFF,TGCGCCAGCAGCTTGTTGGGACAGGGACTTACCGGGGAGCTGTTTTTT
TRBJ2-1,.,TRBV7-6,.,CASSLNQPPGDEQFF,TGTGCCAGCAGCTTAAACCAGCCGCCTGGCGATGAGCAGTTCTTC
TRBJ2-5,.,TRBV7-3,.,CASSLMLGETQYF,TGTGCCAGCAGCTTAATGCTCGGAGAGACCCAGTACTTC
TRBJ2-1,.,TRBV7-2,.,CASSLASFGEQFF,TGTGCCAGCAGCTTAGCGTCGTTTGGTGAGCAGTTCTTC
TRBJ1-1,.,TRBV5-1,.,CASSLGRGAVNTEAFF,TGCGCCAGCAGCTTGGGGCGGGGGGCGGTGAACACTGAAGCTTTCTTT
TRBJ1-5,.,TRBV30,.,CAWSVKVGPQHF,TGTGCCTGGAGTGTCAAGGTGGGGCCCCAGCATTTT
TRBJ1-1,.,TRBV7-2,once,CASSRGRINTEAFF,TGTGCCAGCAGCCGGGGACGGATAAACACTGAAGCTTTCTTT
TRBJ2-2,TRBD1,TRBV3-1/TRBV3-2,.,CASSQSALRTGIVYTGELFF,TGTGCCAGCAGCCAATCCGCGTTGAGGACAGGTATCGTTTACACCGGGGAGCTGTTTTTT
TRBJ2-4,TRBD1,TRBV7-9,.,CASSLTGGPLGIQYF,TGTGCCAGCAGCTTAACAGGGGGCCCCTTAGGCATTCAGTACTTC
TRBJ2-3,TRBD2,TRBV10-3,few,CAISEGLAGKTSTDTQYF,TGTGCCATCAGTGAGGGACTAGCGGGAAAGACTAGCACAGATACGCAGTATTTT
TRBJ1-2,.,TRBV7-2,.,CASSLTASGDYGYTF,TGTGCCAGCAGTCTAACAGCTTCGGGGGACTATGGCTACACCTTC
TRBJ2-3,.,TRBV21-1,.,CASSNRPRAGDTQYF,TGTGCCAGCAGCAATCGACCCAGGGCCGGTGATACGCAGTATTTT
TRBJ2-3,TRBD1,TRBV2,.,CASATGTGADTQYF,TGTGCCAGCGCGACCGGGACAGGGGCAGATACGCAGTATTTT
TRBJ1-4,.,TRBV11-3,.,CASSLNSVNEKLFF,TGTGCCAGCAGCTTAAACTCGGTTAATGAAAAACTGTTTTTT
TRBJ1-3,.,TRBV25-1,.,CASSELWVSGNTIYF,TGTGCCAGCAGTGAACTCTGGGTCTCTGGAAACACCATATATTTT
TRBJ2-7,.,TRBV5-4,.,CASSRDRPGFDEQYF,TGTGCCAGCAGCCGAGACAGGCCGGGTTTCGACGAGCAGTACTTC
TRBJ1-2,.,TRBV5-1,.,CASSLNRMSGYTF,TGCGCCAGCAGCTTGAACAGGATGTCGGGCTACACCTTC
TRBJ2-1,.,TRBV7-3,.,CASSTNRDNNEQFF,TGTGCCAGCAGCACAAACAGGGATAACAATGAGCAGTTCTTC
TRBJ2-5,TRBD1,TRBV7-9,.,CASSFGTGGQETQYF,TGTGCCAGCAGCTTCGGGACAGGGGGCCAAGAGACCCAGTACTTC
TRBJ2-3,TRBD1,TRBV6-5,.,CATHRGSDTQYF,TGTGCCACCCACAGGGGTAGTGATACGCAGTATTTT
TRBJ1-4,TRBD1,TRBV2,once,CASRNRGRLATNEKLFF,TGTGCCAGCAGGAACAGGGGCCGCTTAGCAACTAATGAAAAACTGTTTTTT
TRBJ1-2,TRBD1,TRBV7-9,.,CASSLAVRTGDSGYTF,TGTGCCAGCAGCTTAGCTGTCCGGACAGGGGATTCTGGCTACACCTTC
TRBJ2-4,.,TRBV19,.,CASNNPTDIAKNIQYF,TGTGCCAGTAACAACCCGACGGATATAGCCAAAAACATTCAGTACTTC
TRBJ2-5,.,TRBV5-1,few,CASSLGGGARETQYF,TGCGCCAGCAGCTTGGGCGGGGGCGCGAGGGAGACCCAGTACTTC
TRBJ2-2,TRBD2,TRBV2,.,CASSRGGTNTGELFF,TGTGCCAGCAGCCGCGGGGGGACCAACACCGGGGAGCTGTTTTTT
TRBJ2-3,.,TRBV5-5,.,CASSLGTGTRGDTQYF,TGTGCCAGCAGCTTGGGAACCGGGACACGGGGAGATACGCAGTATTTT
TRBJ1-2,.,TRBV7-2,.,CASSLSVRLGYTF,TGTGCCAGCAGCTTATCCGTTCGCTTGGGCTACACCTTC
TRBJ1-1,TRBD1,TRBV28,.,CASSLTGGGAFF,TGTGCCAGCAGTTTGACAGGGGGCGGGGCTTTCTTT